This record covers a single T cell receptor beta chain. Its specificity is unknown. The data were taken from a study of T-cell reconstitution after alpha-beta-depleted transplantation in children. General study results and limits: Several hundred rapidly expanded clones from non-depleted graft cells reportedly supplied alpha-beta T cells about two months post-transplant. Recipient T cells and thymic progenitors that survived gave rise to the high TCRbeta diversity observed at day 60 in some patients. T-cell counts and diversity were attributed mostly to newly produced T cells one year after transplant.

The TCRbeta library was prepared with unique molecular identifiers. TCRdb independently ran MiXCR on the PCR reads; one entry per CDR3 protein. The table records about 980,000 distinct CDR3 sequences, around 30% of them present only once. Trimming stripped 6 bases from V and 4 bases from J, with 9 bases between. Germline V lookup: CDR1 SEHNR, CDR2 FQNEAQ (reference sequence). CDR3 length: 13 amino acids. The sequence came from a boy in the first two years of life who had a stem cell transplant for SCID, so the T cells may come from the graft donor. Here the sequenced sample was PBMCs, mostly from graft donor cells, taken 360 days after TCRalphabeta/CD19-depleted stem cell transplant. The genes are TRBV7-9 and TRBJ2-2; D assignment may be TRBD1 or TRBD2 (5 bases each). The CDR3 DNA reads TGTGCCAGCAGGAGGGGAACCACCGGGGAGCTGTTTTTT. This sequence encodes CASRRGTTGELFF.